Presented here are 17 T cell receptor beta chains from one specimen sequenced in a study of blood T cell repertoires in COVID-19. This table comes from immunoSEQ multiplex PCR, and its TCRdb copy is limited to in-frame clones, with some not included. Of about 140,000 clones in the sample, over 75% were seen once. The sample was peripheral blood. The receptors were gathered from a human donor in a cohort sampled during active COVID-19.

J is TRBJ2-5 and V is TRBV14, with 7 bases matching TRBD2. V gave up 1 base and J gave up 4 bases; unmatched junction bases: 12. Germline loops: CDR1 SGHDN, CDR2 FVKESK. The CDR3 has 17 amino acids. CDR3 region: CASSQVAGVAGRETQYF. The DNA of the CDR3 is TGTGCCAGCAGCCAAGTTGCGGGGGTGGCCGGTAGAGAGACCCAGTACTTC. Full variable domain (outside the CDR3, taken from reference TRBV14 and TRBJ2-5): EAGVTQFPSHSVIEKGQTVTLRCDPISGHDNLYWYRRVMGKEIKFLLHFVKESKQDESGMPNNRFLAERTGGTYSTLKVQPAELEDSGVYFCASSQVAGVAGRETQYFGPGTRLLVL.

The chain uses TRBV15 and TRBJ2-7; D possibly corresponds to TRBD2 (5 bases). The CDR3 covers 13 residues. The germline V gene encodes CDR1 LNHNV and CDR2 YYDKDF (reference sequence). Trimming stripped 0 bases from V and 7 bases from J, with 10 bases between. The CDR3 sequence is CATSREEVGEQYF. CDR3 DNA: TGTGCCACCAGCAGAGAGGAGGTGGGGGAGCAGTACTTC.

The rearrangement links TRBV28 to TRBJ2-7; 10 bases are shared with TRBD2. The V gene's germline CDR1 is MDHEN and CDR2 SYDVKM. V lost 5 bases to trimming and J lost 7 bases; unmatched junction nucleotides: 5. The CDR3 is made up of 13 amino acids. As DNA, the CDR3 is TGTGCCAGCAGTCTAGCGGGAGCAGGAGAGCAGTACTTC. This gives the protein CASSLAGAGEQYF.

V gene TRBV19 combines with J gene TRBJ2-7, with TRBD2 identical over 9 bases. In germline, CDR1 is LNHDA, CDR2 SQIVND (reference sequence). V lost 3 bases and J lost 2; bases outside the gene matches: 5. The CDR3 is 15 amino acids. DNA for the CDR3: TGTGCCAGTAGTATCGGACTAGCGCCCACCTACGAGCAGTACTTC. This encodes CASSIGLAPTYEQYF.

The chain's CDR3 is CASSSTDLAGVGNEQFF. The DNA of the CDR3 is TGTGCCAGCAGTTCCACCGACCTAGCGGGAGTTGGCAATGAGCAGTTCTTC. The chain couples TRBV27 to TRBJ2-1, with TRBD2 matching over 10 bases. The CDR3 has 17 residues. Germline CDR1 is MNHEY and CDR2 is SMNVEV (reference sequence). V gave up 4 bases and J gave up 6 bases; unmatched junction bases: 12.

The rearrangement uses TRBV3-1 (or the pseudogene TRBV3-2) and TRBJ1-2, with 12 bases that match TRBD1. Per germline, CDR1 LGHDT and CDR2 YNNKEL (reference sequence). After removal of 1 base from V and 6 bases from J, the junction contained 3 bases not matched to a gene. The CDR3 contains 15 residues. CDR3 DNA sequence: TGTGCCAGCAGCCAAGCGGGACAGGGGGCTCATGGCTACACCTTC. Its translation is CASSQAGQGAHGYTF.

This clone appeared once. The chain couples TRBV10-3 to TRBJ2-7, with D possibly TRBD2 on 5 matching bases. Germline lookup yields CDR1 ENHRY and CDR2 SYGVKD. This CDR3 has 15 amino acids. Trimming took off 3 bases at V and 1 base at J, with 13 bases between the two ends. The CDR3 loop reads CAISDPGKLSYEQYF. The CDR3 coding sequence is TGTGCCATCAGTGATCCGGGGAAATTATCCTACGAGCAGTACTTC.

The chain uses TRBV7-2 and TRBJ2-7, with 8 bases fitting TRBD1. The germline CDR1 and CDR2 sequences are SGHTA and FQGNSA. The V segment lost 4 bases and the J segment 0 bases; nucleotides outside the gene matches: 14. CDR3 length equals 18 residues. This chain's CDR3 is CASSWTGPSGRSSYEQYF. The CDR3, as DNA: TGTGCCAGCAGCTGGACAGGGCCCTCCGGACGATCCTCCTACGAGCAGTACTTC.

The chain couples TRBV28 to TRBJ2-7; weak D call: TRBD1 (6 bases). V lost 10 bases to trimming and J lost 9 bases, with 22 bases between them. The CDR3 consists of 13 residues. CDR1 and CDR2 from the germline V gene are MDHEN and SYDVKM. The chain's CDR3 is CATHISGERVQYF. CDR3 nucleotides: TGTGCCACCCATATTTCAGGGGAAAGAGTGCAGTACTTC.

The V call is TRBV5-1, the J call TRBJ2-1, with D possibly matching TRBD2 (6 bases). The CDR3 is 17 amino acids. Per the germline V gene, CDR1 is SGHRS and CDR2 is YFSETQ. V dropped 4 bases and J dropped 2 bases, with 19 bases sitting between them. Written as DNA, the CDR3 is TGCGCCAGCAGCCCTGGGACTCTACTGGGCCCCTACAATGAGCAGTTCTTC. This encodes CASSPGTLLGPYNEQFF.

The CDR3, as DNA: TGTGCCAGCAGCCCCTACGTTAAACAGTATTGCACCTTC. This encodes CASSPYVKQYCTF. The chain links TRBV7-2 to TRBJ1-2; no reliable D call. V was cut by 5 bases and J by 13 bases, with 20 bases left in between. This CDR3 comprises 13 residues. CDR1 is SGHTA and CDR2 is FQGNSA in the germline V gene.

The chain has TRBV14 and TRBJ2-7, with D possibly being TRBD1 (6 bases). Germline CDR1 reads SGHDN; CDR2 reads FVKESK. V gave up 4 bases and J gave up 2 bases, with 12 bases separating them. CDR3 length: 14 residues. The CDR3 loop is CASSRLGTTYEQYF. The CDR3 DNA follows: TGTGCCAGCAGCCGGTTAGGGACAACCTACGAGCAGTACTTC.

The V and J genes are TRBV7-9 and TRBJ2-7; D is possibly TRBD1 (5 bases). The CDR3 contains 13 residues. CDR1 and CDR2 (germline): SEHNR, FQNEAQ (reference sequence). V lost 2 bases, J lost 9 bases, and 14 bases lay in between. This CDR3 is CASSLQTPQGQYF. For the CDR3, the DNA is TGTGCCAGCAGCTTACAGACCCCCCAGGGGCAGTACTTC.

The rearrangement joins TRBV7-3 to TRBJ2-1, with 13 bases fitting TRBD2. V lost 5 bases and J lost 6; bases outside the gene matches: 7. Germline loops: CDR1 SGHTA, CDR2 FQGTGA. This CDR3 contains 16 residues. CDR3 amino acids: CASSTRTSGGANEQFF. CDR3 sequence (DNA): TGTGCCAGCAGCACCAGGACTAGCGGGGGAGCCAATGAGCAGTTCTTC.

The chain recombines TRBV5-5 with TRBJ2-1; D may be TRBD1 (5 bases). Germline V gene data show CDR1 as SGHKS and CDR2 as YYEKEE (reference sequence). The CDR3 extends over 15 amino acids. The V gene lost 2 bases and the J gene lost 8 bases, with 17 bases spanning the gap. The CDR3 nucleotides read TGTGCCAGCAGCTTTCAAGGGGCGGCGGTCTATGAGCAGTTCTTC. As protein: CASSFQGAAVYEQFF.

V and J are TRBV30 and TRBJ2-1; 9 bases align to TRBD2. V gave up 8 bases and J gave up 4 bases; unmatched junction bases: 6. CDR1 is GTSNPN and CDR2 is SVGIG in the germline V gene (reference sequence). CDR3 size: 13 residues. CDR3: CARGAGGYNEQFF. CDR3 DNA: TGTGCCCGGGGGGCGGGAGGGTACAATGAGCAGTTCTTC.

V and J are TRBV7-2 and TRBJ1-6; perhaps TRBD1 as D (5 bases). The germline V gene encodes CDR1 SGHTA and CDR2 FQGNSA. Trimming shortened V by 4 bases and J by 9 bases, and 13 bases separated the two germline ends. The CDR3 runs 14 residues. CDR3 in amino acids: CASSSSEGFSPLHF. The CDR3 DNA sequence: TGTGCCAGCAGCTCCTCGGAGGGGTTTTCACCCCTCCACTTT.